This TCR beta chain was recovered during a study of read filtering for tumor transcriptome and immune sequencing. Study background: The cohort had roughly 16 men and over eleven women aged about 45 to 80, mean roughly 66 years. Study-level findings and limits: IR-seq captured clonotypes deeper and more reliably than RNA-seq. Sorted CD138-negative bone marrow cells were not purified T cells.

Trimming took off 1 base at V and 1 base at J, with 7 bases between the two ends. CDR3 length: 15 residues. Germline CDR1 and CDR2: LNHNV and YYDKDF (reference sequence). Molecular barcoded adaptors covering alpha/delta and beta/gamma chains were used on around 370 ng RNA. One entry per CDR3 protein results from TCRdb running MiXCR on the reads. The sample lists 35,000 to 40,000 distinct CDR3 sequences; around 15% were seen once. This clonotype was detected many times. Its matching antigen is unknown. Every patient had bone marrow sampled while the disease was active. This clonotype was obtained from a donor at least 40 years old with multiple myeloma. Sequencing was done on a sample of a population of CD138-negative cells sorted from bone marrow. This chain links TRBV15 with TRBJ2-2; D is perhaps TRBD1 (6 bases). The CDR3 protein is CATSRGQVNTGELFF. For the CDR3, the DNA is TGTGCCACCAGCAGAGGACAGGTGAACACCGGGGAGCTGTTTTTT.